These 16 T cell receptor beta chains were all obtained from the same sample, sequenced in a study of Ad26.COV2.S vaccination and SARS-CoV-2 variants. Some clones are missing from TCRdb's copy, which holds only in-frame ones; the method was immunoSEQ multiplex PCR. The sample records about 440,000 clones, about 92% being singletons. The treatment: 15 to 20 received Ad26.COV2.S at low or high dose, single or two shots; about 5 received placebo; per-sample allocation not given. Collection of the samples took place on day 63 after the first injection of vaccine or placebo. The sample in question was peripheral blood, obtained in a trial of Ad26.COV2.S vaccine versus placebo. Receptor source: a person between 18 and 59 years old who received the Ad26.COV2.S COVID-19 vaccine or a placebo.

This clone was observed a few times. The chain employs TRBV12-3 or TRBV12-4 and TRBJ1-3; D gene uncertain. Trimming pared 6 bases from V and 0 bases from J, leaving 6 bases between. This CDR3 is 13 amino acids long. The CDR3 nucleotides are TGTGCCAGCAGAATCAGCTCTGGAAACACCATATATTTT. Amino acids: CASRISSGNTIYF.

The chain carries TRBV20-1 and TRBJ2-4; D could derive from TRBD1 or TRBD2 (5 bases each). Germline values: CDR1 DFQATT, CDR2 SNEGSKA (reference sequence). Deletions cut 2 bases from V and 13 bases from J, with 12 bases between. CDR3 size: 11 residues. The CDR3 loop is CSARRGEGQYF. Written as DNA, the CDR3 is TGCAGTGCTAGAAGGGGAGAGGGACAGTACTTC.

V is TRBV6-5 and J is TRBJ2-7; D gene uncertain. CDR3 length equals 14 residues. The V end was cut by 2 bases, the J end by 0 bases, with 8 bases between. Germline V CDR1 and CDR2: MNHEY, SVGAGI. CDR3 in DNA: TGTGCCAGCAGTTACAGTCAGAGCTCCTACGAGCAGTACTTC. The encoded protein is CASSYSQSSYEQYF.

The DNA for the CDR3 is TGTGCCAGCAGCTCGGTGGTTGCAACTAATGAAAAACTGTTTTTT. This codes for CASSSVVATNEKLFF. The chain couples TRBV7-2 to TRBJ1-4; D is ambiguous. Per the germline V gene, CDR1 is SGHTA and CDR2 is FQGNSA. The CDR3 runs 15 residues. The V end was cut by 4 bases, the J end by 0 bases, with 9 bases between. Looking up the rest from reference TRBV7-2 and TRBJ1-4 gives the full variable domain: GAGVSQSPSNKVTEKGKDVELRCDPISGHTALYWYRQSLGQGLEFLIYFQGNSAPDKSGLPSDRFSAERTGGSVSTLTIQRTQQEDSAVYLCASSSVVATNEKLFFGSGTQLSVL.

This chain uses TRBV13 with TRBJ2-7; D possibly uses TRBD1 or TRBD2 (5 bases each). CDR1 and CDR2 from the germline V gene are PRHDT and FYEKMQ (reference sequence). The V gene lost 1 base and the J gene lost 4 bases, with 11 bases spanning the gap. This CDR3 is 14 amino acids long. The CDR3 region is CASSLDGGNYEQYF. The CDR3 DNA sequence: TGTGCCAGCAGCTTAGATGGGGGAAATTACGAGCAGTACTTC.

The V gene is TRBV6-5, the J gene TRBJ2-1, with D possibly being TRBD1 or TRBD2 (5 bases each). In germline, CDR1 is MNHEY, CDR2 SVGAGI. The V and J ends lost 7 bases and 5 bases respectively, with 18 bases between them. The CDR3 length is 15 residues. CDR3 sequence: CASNHWGTENNEQFF. CDR3 nucleotides: TGTGCCAGCAACCACTGGGGGACGGAGAACAATGAGCAGTTCTTC.

This clone was found once. The chain links TRBV5-1 to TRBJ2-1, with D tentatively TRBD1 (6 bases). This CDR3 is 13 amino acids long. The germline CDR1 and CDR2 sequences are SGHRS and YFSETQ. V gave up 4 bases and J gave up 8 bases, with 13 bases separating them. This CDR3 reads CASSVSQGYEQFF. For the CDR3, the DNA is TGCGCCAGCAGCGTGTCACAGGGCTATGAGCAGTTCTTC.

In this sample, this clone turned up once. The chain links TRBV7-2 to TRBJ2-1; 8 positions agree with TRBD2. V was clipped by 5 bases and J by 10 bases; unmatched bases: 10. The CDR3 runs 14 residues. CDR1 and CDR2 (germline): SGHTA, FQGNSA. In nucleotides, the CDR3 is TGTGCCAGCAGCGTTCCCGGACTAGCACGAGAGCAGTTCTTC. This translates into CASSVPGLAREQFF.

This chain joins TRBV13 and TRBJ2-1; 15 nucleotides align to TRBD2. This CDR3 region has 22 residues. CDR1 and CDR2 from the germline V gene are PRHDT and FYEKMQ (reference sequence). Trimming cost V 2 bases and J 1 base; bases outside gene matches: 15. The CDR3 DNA reads TGTGCCAGCAGCTTATTTTCTTCGGCCGGGACTAGCGGGAGGCGGTCCTACAATGAGCAGTTCTTC. Translated, it gives CASSLFSSAGTSGRRSYNEQFF.

This chain's CDR3 is CASSLLFATGELFF. The CDR3 DNA is TGTGCCAGCAGCTTATTGTTCGCTACCGGGGAGCTGTTTTTT. The chain employs TRBV7-8 and TRBJ2-2; D unclear. The CDR3 is 14 amino acids. V dropped 2 bases and J dropped 5 bases, with 9 bases sitting between them. From germline, CDR1 is SGHVS and CDR2 FQNEAQ.

This clone is a singleton in its sample. The chain employs TRBV7-2 and TRBJ1-5; D remains unclear. From germline, CDR1 is SGHTA and CDR2 FQGNSA. Trimming took off 1 base at V and 2 bases at J, with 9 bases between the two ends. This CDR3 comprises 15 residues. As DNA, the CDR3 is TGTGCCAGCAGCTTAGAGGTCGGCGGCAATCAGCCCCAGCATTTT. Protein sequence: CASSLEVGGNQPQHF.

This chain uses TRBV4-3 with TRBJ2-5, with D possibly being TRBD2 (6 bases). The CDR3 totals 16 residues. The germline CDR1 and CDR2 sequences are LGHNA and YSLEER. Trimming took 1 base from V and 5 from J, leaving 17 bases between them. CDR3 sequence reads: CASSQAYGGAGETQYF. The CDR3 coding sequence is TGCGCCAGCAGCCAAGCCTACGGGGGAGCGGGTGAGACCCAGTACTTC.

This chain links TRBV5-6 with TRBJ2-5; D is perhaps TRBD2 (6 bases). The CDR3 totals 14 residues. Germline CDR1 SGHDT, CDR2 YYEEEE. V lost 4 bases to trimming and J lost 7 bases, with 17 bases between them. Here the CDR3 reads CASSGPGPRGTQYF. As DNA, the CDR3 is TGTGCCAGCAGCGGCCCGGGACCGCGGGGGACCCAGTACTTC. Full variable domain (missing parts from reference TRBV5-6 and TRBJ2-5): DAGVTQSPTHLIKTRGQQVTLRCSPKSGHDTVSWYQQALGQGPQFIFQYYEEEERQRGNFPDRFSGHQFPNYSSELNVNALLLGDSALYLCASSGPGPRGTQYFGPGTRLLVL.

The CDR3 DNA reads as TGTGCCATCAAAGTGGGTAGCGTGGATACGCAGTATTTT. Translated: CAIKVGSVDTQYF. V is TRBV10-3 and J is TRBJ2-3, with D perhaps TRBD2 (5 bases). Germline CDR1 reads ENHRY; CDR2 reads SYGVKD. V lost 7 bases to trimming and J lost 6 bases, with 14 bases between them. The CDR3 contains 13 residues.

V gene TRBV9 combines with J gene TRBJ2-2; tentative D call: TRBD2 (5 bases). Trimming stripped 0 bases from V and 5 bases from J, with 11 bases between. CDR3 length: 15 residues. Germline values: CDR1 SGDLS, CDR2 YYNGEE. CDR3: CASSVVRDATGELFF. CDR3 coding DNA: TGTGCCAGCAGCGTAGTACGGGATGCTACCGGGGAGCTGTTTTTT.

The J gene is TRBJ2-1, the V gene TRBV19, with 8 bases fitting TRBD1. Germline V gene data show CDR1 as LNHDA and CDR2 as SQIVND (reference sequence). The V gene end was trimmed by 7 bases and the J gene end by 5 bases; junction bases not matched to a gene: 16. The CDR3 has 17 amino acids. CDR3 sequence (DNA): TGTGCCAGTACCTCAAGGGCAGGGGGCTTCGGGAACAATGAGCAGTTCTTC. This encodes CASTSRAGGFGNNEQFF.